This paragraph covers one T cell receptor beta chain sequence. Healthy HIV-negative adults without recent acute infections or vaccinations served as donors. About 90 million PBMCs supplied genomic DNA for unsorted samples. The authors split each subset's genomic DNA evenly across several immunoSEQ plates. Per the original methods: For the immunoSEQ data, sequences were junction-only without quality scores, so filtering differed. Measured with immunoSEQ multiplex PCR; TCRdb has only the in-frame clones, and not every one. V, J and clone size derive from that table, while D and trimming were established from the DNA sequence. The sample holds roughly 450,000 clones, 79% seen once. The sample comes from a study of shared clonotypes between healthy human individuals. V was cut by 2 bases and J by 8 bases, with 16 bases left in between. This CDR3 is 14 amino acids long. Germline assignment: CDR1 GTSNPN and CDR2 SVGIG (reference sequence).

V and J are TRBV30 and TRBJ2-1; D tentatively reads TRBD1 or TRBD2 (7 bases each). The receptor was isolated from a woman between 40 and 55 years old in good health. Some clones in this sample may be carry-over from other donors' samples. The sample consisted of PBMCs. The CDR3 bases are TGTGCCTGGAGTCCCGGACTAGGGGGCGATGAGCAGTTCTTC. Translating it yields CAWSPGLGGDEQFF. Full variable domain (rest looked up from reference TRBV30 and TRBJ2-1): SQTIHQWPATLVQPVGSPLSLECTVEGTSNPNLYWYRQAAGRGLQLLFYSVGIGQISSEVPQNLSASRPQDRQFILSSKKLLLSDSGFYLCAWSPGLGGDEQFFGPGTRLTVL.